This TCR beta chain was found in a study of shared clonotypes between healthy human individuals. CD45RA-negative memory and CD45RA+ naive subsets were split from the CD4+ cells. Assay: immunoSEQ multiplex PCR; the TCRdb copy retains only in-frame clones and omits some. The data hold some 790,000 clones, with 72% observed a single time. Trimming removed 8 bases from V and 0 bases from J, with 16 bases in between. The germline V gene encodes CDR1 SGHRS and CDR2 YFSETQ. The CDR3 extends over 15 amino acids. Input material: memory CD4+ T cells sorted from blood. Subset in this sample: CD45RA-negative fraction. The chain links TRBV5-1 to TRBJ2-3; no firm D call. The receptor's source is a woman between 25 and 40 years old in good health. CDR3: CASAVTEPSTDTQYF. The CDR3 bases are TGCGCCAGTGCTGTAACGGAACCTAGCACAGATACGCAGTATTTT.